This T cell receptor beta chain was observed in a study of human T cells and chemical hapten exposure. TCRdb fed the RACE reads into MiXCR, producing one record per CDR3 protein. The sample comprises under 120,000 distinct CDR3 sequences, 8% to 13% of which are singletons, and roughly 3.5% rests with the top ten. Trimming cost V 6 bases and J 4 bases; bases outside gene matches: 10. CDR3 size: 15 residues. Per the germline V gene, CDR1 is DFQATT and CDR2 is SNEGSKA (reference sequence). Time point specified: patch test 1, 2 weeks after DPC sensitization. Treatment defined: therapeutic diphenylcyclopropenone sensitization with weekly scalp DPC.

This TCR was recovered from a woman between 40 and 55 years old with alopecia areata. Some clones in this sample may be carry-over from other donors' samples. The sequences come from whole blood, collected in connection with sensitization to the hapten diphenylcyclopropenone (DPC). This rearrangement joins TRBV20-1 to TRBJ2-1, with 9 bases matching TRBD2. This CDR3 is CSAAPEAGGYNEQFF. CDR3 in DNA: TGCAGTGCAGCCCCAGAGGCGGGGGGGTACAATGAGCAGTTCTTC.